This T cell receptor beta chain was retrieved from a study of cytomegalovirus exposure and HLA in healthy donors. Study results and caveats: A prior analysis recorded that most TCR beta V segments were productive about 87% or about 30% of the time.

For this clone: Its antigen is still unknown.

Samples came from healthy bone marrow donors. A multiplex PCR was run with 60 Vbeta primers and 13 Jbeta primers. Profiling relied on immunoSEQ multiplex PCR, and the TCRdb table lists in-frame clones only, not all of them. The top ten clones hold about 4.9% of a sample with approximately 170,000 clones, 73% of them seen once. The CDR3 has 14 residues. CDR1 and CDR2 from the germline V gene are PRHDT and FYEKMQ (reference sequence). The germline V and J ends were trimmed by 1 base and 4 bases, with 10 bases remaining between them. This rearrangement joins TRBV13 to TRBJ1-2; D unclear. The TCR sequence derives from a woman under 30 in good health and CMV-seropositive. The sequenced sample consisted of PBMCs. The chain's CDR3 is CASSLEGSGYGYTF. Here the CDR3 DNA reads TGTGCCAGCAGCTTAGAGGGCAGCGGCTATGGCTACACCTTC.